A single sample gave rise to the 28 T cell receptor beta chains below, sequenced in a study of read filtering for tumor transcriptome and immune sequencing. The library was built from about 400 ng RNA with molecular barcoded adaptors for alpha/delta and beta/gamma chains. TCRdb reprocessed the reads via MiXCR and lists one record per CDR3 protein. The sample shows about 86,000 distinct CDR3 sequences, around 12% of them seen only once. Material: a population of CD138-negative cells sorted from bone marrow. These receptors came from a donor older than 35 with multiple myeloma.

The chain recombines TRBV6-1 with TRBJ2-6; D gene uncertain. Germline assignment: CDR1 MNHNS and CDR2 SASEGT. V lost 5 bases and J 2 bases, leaving 16 bases between the germline ends. The CDR3 is made up of 17 amino acids. CDR3 amino acids: CASSKTAKIAGANVLTF. DNA of the CDR3: TGTGCCAGCAGTAAAACCGCCAAAATTGCTGGGGCCAACGTCCTGACTTTC.

This clonotype was observed many times. The gene calls are TRBV2 and TRBJ2-1; D remains unclear. V lost 5 bases and J 3 bases, leaving 11 bases between the germline ends. Germline V gene lookup returns CDR1 SNHLY and CDR2 FYNNEI. CDR3 length: 14 amino acids. The CDR3 DNA reads as TGTGCCAGCAGTCCCTTCCTCGACTACAATGAGCAGTTCTTC. This gives the protein CASSPFLDYNEQFF.

This clonotype was counted at least ten times. V usage is TRBV19 and J usage is TRBJ2-1, with D perhaps matching TRBD2 (6 bases). Trimming cost V 9 bases and J 4 bases, with 19 bases left between them. CDR1 is LNHDA and CDR2 is SQIVND in the germline V gene (reference sequence). The CDR3 covers 15 residues. The CDR3 DNA reads TGTGCCAGCCGCCCCCGGGACTTAGCTTACAATGAGCAGTTCTTC. Protein: CASRPRDLAYNEQFF.

Comment on this clonotype: One end of the junction is discordant with germline, which a read error may explain. The V and J genes are TRBV7-7 and TRBJ2-3; TRBD1 might be the D (7 bases). The CDR3 is 15 residues long. Germline values: CDR1 SSHAT, CDR2 FNYEAQ (reference sequence). In DNA form, the CDR3 reads TGTGCTAGCAGCTCTACTACAGGGGAGGACGGTACGCAGTATTTT. It translates to CASSSTTGEDGTQYF.

DNA for the CDR3: TGTGCCAGCAGCCAACGGGCGTCAGAAAAACTGTTTTTT. Amino acids: CASSQRASEKLFF. The rearrangement joins TRBV6-6 to TRBJ1-4; the D is unclear. The V and J ends lost 6 bases and 8 bases respectively, with 13 bases between them. Germline V lookup: CDR1 MNHNY, CDR2 SVGAGI (reference sequence). CDR3 length: 13 amino acids.

This clonotype was recorded at least ten times. The J gene is TRBJ2-5, the V gene TRBV25-1, with D perhaps matching TRBD2 (6 bases). Trimming stripped 4 bases from V and 5 bases from J, with 14 bases between. CDR1 is MGHDK, CDR2 SYGVNS, per germline. This CDR3 spans 14 amino acids. The CDR3 coding sequence is TGTGCCAGCAGTGCCCCCGGGACTTGGGAGACCCAGTACTTC. Protein sequence: CASSAPGTWETQYF. The whole variable domain, filled in from reference TRBV25-1 and TRBJ2-5, reads EADIYQTPRYLVIGTGKKITLECSQTMGHDKMYWYQQDPGMELHLIHYSYGVNSTEKGDLSSESTVSRIRTEHFPLTLESARPSHTSQYLCASSAPGTWETQYFGPGTRLLVL.

To note about this clonotype: This may stem from a read error, because a much larger clone lies one nucleotide away. This sequence joins TRBV29-1 and TRBJ2-1; D remains unclear. V was trimmed by 5 bases and J by 2 bases, leaving 10 bases between them. The CDR3 spans 13 residues. The germline V gene encodes CDR1 SQVTM and CDR2 ANQGSEA. CDR3 sequence reads: CSVPWGAYNEQFF. The CDR3, as DNA: TGCAGCGTTCCCTGGGGTGCCTACAATGAGCAGTTCTTC.

For this clonotype: One junction end disagrees with the germline gene, perhaps due to a read error. The rearrangement links TRBV2 to TRBJ2-7, with 7 nucleotides matching TRBD1. CDR3 length: 13 amino acids. The germline V gene has CDR1 SNHLY and CDR2 FYNNEI. Written as DNA, the CDR3 is TGCGCCAGCAGTGACAACAGGGGAAGCGAGCAGTACTTC. As protein: CASSDNRGSEQYF.

This clonotype has at least ten counts. Sequence at one end of the junction differs from germline and may be a read error. The V gene is TRBV19, the J gene TRBJ2-1; D uncertain. This CDR3 has 11 residues. The germline V gene encodes CDR1 LNHDA and CDR2 SQIVND (reference sequence). CDR3 coding DNA: TGTGCCAGTAGTACTGACAATGGGCAGTTCTTC. Protein sequence: CASSTDNGQFF.

The CDR3 DNA reads TGTGCCAGCAGTGACTCGACCCTGACTAGCGACTCCTACGAGCAGTACTTC. Its translation: CASSDSTLTSDSYEQYF. V is TRBV6-4 and J is TRBJ2-7; 8 bases agree with TRBD2. The CDR3 extends over 17 amino acids. Per germline, CDR1 MRHNA and CDR2 SNTAGT. V lost 0 bases to trimming and J lost 0 bases; unmatched junction nucleotides: 7.

This clonotype occurred a few times. V is TRBV9 and J is TRBJ2-7, with TRBD2 matching 9 bases. There are 15 residues in the CDR3. Unmatched junction bases numbered 6, after V lost 0 bases and J lost 5 bases. In germline, CDR1 is SGDLS, CDR2 YYNGEE. CDR3 bases: TGTGCCAGCAGCGTAGCGGCGGGAGGGCGTAACGAGCAGTACTTC. Translating gives CASSVAAGGRNEQYF. Full variable domain (remainder filled in from reference TRBV9 and TRBJ2-7): DSGVTQTPKHLITATGQRVTLRCSPRSGDLSVYWYQQSLDQGLQFLIQYYNGEERAKGNILERFSAQQFPDLHSELNLSSLELGDSALYFCASSVAAGGRNEQYFGPGTRLTVT.

To note about this clonotype: This may stem from a read error, because a much larger clone lies one nucleotide away. Because it lacks the conserved phenylalanine or tryptophan at the end, this CDR3 is likely a read error. The CDR3 sequence is CSAPRARPAWDLQETQYS. The CDR3 DNA follows: TGCAGTGCTCCTAGGGCTAGACCAGCGTGGGACCTACAAGAGACCCAGTACTCC. This chain connects TRBV20-1 to TRBJ2-5, with D perhaps matching TRBD1 or TRBD2 (5 bases each). This CDR3 spans 18 amino acids. V was shortened by 5 bases and J by 2 bases, with 27 bases between the two germline ends. Germline V gene lookup returns CDR1 DFQATT and CDR2 SNEGSKA (reference sequence).

This chain uses TRBV6-6 with TRBJ2-3; D gene unclear. Trimming removed 2 bases at V and 4 bases at J, with 4 bases between. The CDR3 length is 12 residues. CDR1 is MNHNY, CDR2 SVGAGI, per germline (reference sequence). The CDR3 sequence is CASSYLSDTQYF. CDR3 nucleotide sequence: TGTGCCAGCAGTTACCTATCAGATACGCAGTATTTT.

Comment on this clonotype: This may be a read error: a much more frequent sequence differs by one nucleotide. The gene calls are TRBV12-5 and TRBJ1-4; D remains unclear. This CDR3 comprises 17 residues. Germline V gene sequence: CDR1 LGHNT, CDR2 FRNRAP. Here the CDR3 reads CASGSRFPETTDEKLFF. DNA of the CDR3: TGTGCTAGTGGTTCGCGCTTCCCTGAGACAACTGATGAAAAACTGTTTTTT.

This clonotype was recorded many times. CDR3 sequence (DNA): TGCAGTGCTTCTCCAGGCAGGGGAATACAAGAGACCCAGTACTTC. Protein product: CSASPGRGIQETQYF. The V call is TRBV20-1, the J call TRBJ2-5; D possibly corresponds to TRBD1 (6 bases). Germline loops: CDR1 DFQATT, CDR2 SNEGSKA (reference sequence). V lost 5 bases to trimming and J lost 2 bases, with 18 bases between them. The CDR3 extends over 15 amino acids.

This clonotype was seen ten or more times. The V gene is TRBV2, the J gene TRBJ1-1; TRBD1 matches 7 bases. Trimming took 1 base from V and 4 from J; bases not matched to a gene: 6. The CDR3 sequence is 15 residues long. Germline V gene data show CDR1 as SNHLY and CDR2 as FYNNEI. CDR3 sequence reads: CASSEGRAGGTEAFF. DNA of the CDR3: TGTGCCAGCAGTGAAGGTAGGGCAGGGGGCACTGAAGCTTTCTTT. The full variable domain, with the rest looked up from reference TRBV2 and TRBJ1-1, is EPEVTQTPSHQVTQMGQEVILRCVPISNHLYFYWYRQILGQKVEFLVSFYNNEISEKSEIFDDQFSVERPDGSNFTLKIRSTKLEDSAMYFCASSEGRAGGTEAFFGQGTRLTVV.

At least ten counts were recorded for this clonotype. This chain links TRBV12-3 or TRBV12-4 with TRBJ1-2; possible D gene TRBD1, 5 bases. V lost 1 base to trimming and J lost 10 bases, with 13 bases between them. The CDR3 has 13 amino acids. The CDR3 DNA is TGTGCCAGCAGTTTAGGGTCAGCTGGGGCCTACACCTTC. Its translation is CASSLGSAGAYTF.

This clonotype was found many times. The rearrangement uses TRBV28 and TRBJ1-2, with 8 nucleotides matching TRBD1. CDR1 is MDHEN and CDR2 is SYDVKM in the germline V gene. This CDR3 contains 18 residues. J lost 2 bases, V lost 4 bases, and 15 bases had no gene match. This CDR3 reads CASSSRDRWFEGNYGYTF. The CDR3 bases are TGTGCCAGCAGTTCCCGGGACAGGTGGTTTGAGGGCAACTATGGCTACACCTTC.

This clonotype was picked up many times. The chain joins TRBV20-1 to TRBJ2-5; 10 nucleotides match TRBD1. V lost 5 bases and J lost 5; bases outside the gene matches: 2. The CDR3 runs to 12 residues. Germline CDR1 and CDR2: DFQATT and SNEGSKA (reference sequence). The CDR3 loop reads CSASDRGETQYF. The CDR3 nucleotides read TGCAGTGCTTCGGACAGGGGGGAGACCCAGTACTTC.

Only a few counts were recorded for this clonotype. A much larger clone differs from this one at a single base, so this may be a read error. This chain joins TRBV18 and TRBJ2-5; the D is unclear. The CDR3 loop spans 14 amino acids. Germline V CDR1 and CDR2: KGHSH, LQKENI. CDR3 nucleotide sequence: TGTGCCTGCTCACCAACATCCGATCAAGAGACCCAGTACTTC. Residues: CACSPTSDQETQYF.

This clonotype appeared many times. The CDR3 nucleotides are TGTGCCAGCACACCCGGGACAGGGTTCTATGGCTACACCTTC. Protein product: CASTPGTGFYGYTF. This chain joins TRBV28 and TRBJ1-2; 9 bases are a match to TRBD1. V trimming: 7 bases; J trimming: 4 bases; junction bases outside the gene matches: 7. In germline, CDR1 is MDHEN, CDR2 SYDVKM. CDR3 length equals 14 residues.

The chain recombines TRBV29-1 with TRBJ1-1; D gene uncertain. V was pared by 1 base and J by 1 base, with 7 bases between. The CDR3 has 13 amino acids. Germline V gene data show CDR1 as SQVTM and CDR2 as ANQGSEA. Here the CDR3 DNA reads TGCAGCGTTGAAGTCCCGGGGAACACTGAAGCTTTCTTT. The encoded protein is CSVEVPGNTEAFF.

This clonotype appeared many times. The rearrangement links TRBV20-1 to TRBJ1-5, with D perhaps TRBD1 (6 bases). The CDR3 totals 15 residues. The V gene's germline CDR1 is DFQATT and CDR2 SNEGSKA (reference sequence). V was clipped by 3 bases and J by 3 bases, with 15 bases between them. For the CDR3, the DNA is TGCAGTGCTAGGGAGTTGGGGGCCTTCAATCAGCCCCAGCATTTT. Translated: CSARELGAFNQPQHF.

The table lists this clonotype with a few counts. The chain has TRBV29-1 and TRBJ2-1, with D possibly matching TRBD2 (5 bases). Per germline, CDR1 SQVTM and CDR2 ANQGSEA. Trimming pared 7 bases from V and 5 bases from J, leaving 12 bases between. The CDR3 loop spans 12 amino acids. The CDR3 nucleotides are TGCAGCGCACGGCGGGTCGACAATGAGCAGTTCTTC. Protein sequence: CSARRVDNEQFF.

In this sample, this clonotype turned up many times. V usage is TRBV3-1 and J usage is TRBJ2-7; no reliable D call. Looked up from germline, CDR1 is LGHDT and CDR2 is YNNKEL (reference sequence). V lost 5 bases, J lost 13 bases, and 18 bases lay in between. This CDR3 has 12 residues. Written as DNA, the CDR3 is TGTGCCAGCAGCGGCCCTAATCCCGGGCCCTACTTC. Protein sequence: CASSGPNPGPYF.

This CDR3 is CASSLTSGPYNEQFF. The CDR3 DNA reads as TGCGCCAGCAGCTTGACTAGCGGCCCGTACAATGAGCAGTTCTTC. This chain links TRBV5-1 with TRBJ2-1; TRBD2 agrees at 8 bases. This CDR3 comprises 15 residues. After removal of 1 base from V and 4 bases from J, the junction contained 4 bases not matched to a gene. Germline values: CDR1 SGHRS, CDR2 YFSETQ.

The rearrangement joins TRBV11-3 to TRBJ2-5; the D gene is possibly TRBD2 (7 bases). This CDR3 is built from 14 residues. Trimming pared 5 bases from V and 1 base from J, leaving 11 bases between. Germline assignment: CDR1 SGHNT and CDR2 YENEEA. CDR3 loop: CASSKRGGQETQYF. The CDR3 DNA is TGTGCCAGCAGCAAGAGGGGGGGCCAAGAGACCCAGTACTTC.

J is TRBJ2-5 and V is TRBV20-1, with D tentatively TRBD2 (6 bases). V was pared by 6 bases and J by 2 bases, with 10 bases between. CDR3 size: 12 residues. CDR1 and CDR2 from the germline V gene are DFQATT and SNEGSKA (reference sequence). The CDR3 DNA follows: TGCAGTGCCCTAGCGTATCAAGAGACCCAGTACTTC. Its translation: CSALAYQETQYF.